Below, 23 T cell receptor beta chains from the same sample are listed, as sequenced in a study of blood T cell repertoires in COVID-19. Sequencing used immunoSEQ multiplex PCR; TCRdb keeps in-frame clones, though not all of them. The sample records around 370,000 clones, 88% being singletons. Material for sequencing was PBMCs or T cells enriched from blood (not recorded which). These receptors came from a woman aged 18-35 years who had recovered from COVID-19.

The chain has TRBV2 and TRBJ1-3; D is unclear. The germline V gene has CDR1 SNHLY and CDR2 FYNNEI. CDR3 length equals 13 residues. V gave up 9 bases and J gave up 2 bases, with 11 bases separating them. DNA for the CDR3: TGTGCCAGTTATTTCCTTGCTGGAAACACCATATATTTT. It encodes CASYFLAGNTIYF.

The gene calls are TRBV19 and TRBJ1-6; a weak D match, TRBD1 (6 bases). Trimming pared 4 bases from V and 7 bases from J, leaving 20 bases between. CDR1 is LNHDA and CDR2 is SQIVND in the germline V gene (reference sequence). The CDR3 loop spans 17 amino acids. The CDR3 nucleotides are TGTGCCAGTAGTAGTTTCAGGGGTCTAGGTCGAAATTCACCCCTCCACTTT. Encoded protein: CASSSFRGLGRNSPLHF.

The V and J genes are TRBV5-1 and TRBJ1-3; possibly TRBD1 for D (5 bases). The CDR3 is 14 amino acids. Germline-derived CDR1 and CDR2 are SGHRS and YFSETQ. The V gene lost 2 bases and the J gene lost 4 bases, with 10 bases spanning the gap. The CDR3 coding sequence is TGCGCCAGCAGCTTAATGGACATCGGAAACACCATATATTTT. Protein sequence: CASSLMDIGNTIYF. Looking up the rest from reference TRBV5-1 and TRBJ1-3 gives the full variable domain: KAGVTQTPRYLIKTRGQQVTLSCSPISGHRSVSWYQQTPGQGLQFLFEYFSETQRNKGNFPGRFSGRQFSNSRSEMNVSTLELGDSALYLCASSLMDIGNTIYFGEGSWLTVV.

The CDR3 region is CASSLAQGPDTQYF. The CDR3 DNA follows: TGCGCCAGCAGCTTGGCACAGGGACCAGATACGCAGTATTTT. V gene TRBV5-1 combines with J gene TRBJ2-3, with a possible D match to TRBD1 (6 bases). Germline V lookup: CDR1 SGHRS, CDR2 YFSETQ. The CDR3 is made up of 14 amino acids. V dropped 0 bases and J dropped 4 bases, with 9 bases sitting between them.

V and J are TRBV19 and TRBJ1-1; D perhaps matches TRBD1 (6 bases). The CDR3 sequence is 14 residues long. In germline, CDR1 is LNHDA, CDR2 SQIVND (reference sequence). V shed 8 bases and J shed 1 base, with 14 bases lying between them. The CDR3 sequence is CASSSGTPNTEAFF. The CDR3, as DNA: TGTGCCAGTTCCTCCGGGACACCGAACACTGAAGCTTTCTTT.

The chain has TRBV7-2 and TRBJ1-2; no clear D gene. The CDR3 consists of 14 residues. V gave up 1 base and J gave up 4 bases, with 10 bases separating them. The germline gives CDR1 SGHTA, CDR2 FQGNSA. CDR3 sequence reads: CASSLGGSLYGYTF. CDR3 coding DNA: TGTGCCAGCAGCTTAGGAGGCAGCCTCTATGGCTACACCTTC.

The chain links TRBV2 to TRBJ1-1; D remains unclear. In germline, CDR1 is SNHLY, CDR2 FYNNEI. The CDR3 contains 13 residues. V gave up 6 bases and J gave up 1 base, with 9 bases separating them. The CDR3 sequence is CASSKGENTEAFF. The CDR3 bases are TGTGCCAGCAGCAAGGGAGAGAACACTGAAGCTTTCTTT.

The V gene is TRBV25-1, the J gene TRBJ1-1; 7 bases are a match to TRBD1. This CDR3 is built from 15 residues. V was pared by 4 bases and J by 1 base, with 6 bases of the junction left unmatched. Germline V gene lookup returns CDR1 MGHDK and CDR2 SYGVNS. CDR3 nucleotide sequence: TGTGCCAGCAGTGTGGACAGGTTTGGGAACACTGAAGCTTTCTTT. This sequence encodes CASSVDRFGNTEAFF.

The chain employs TRBV5-4 and TRBJ2-7, with D unresolved. The CDR3 contains 14 residues. From germline, CDR1 is SGHNT and CDR2 YYREEE (reference sequence). Between the trimmed V and J ends, which lost 0 bases and 4 bases, there was a span of 11 bases. The CDR3 sequence: CASSLGPPTYEQYF. CDR3 nucleotides: TGTGCCAGCAGCTTGGGCCCTCCAACTTACGAGCAGTACTTC.

The rearrangement joins TRBV6-5 to TRBJ1-2; 7 nucleotides agree with TRBD1. Germline trimming cut 6 bases from V and 2 bases from J; bases unmatched to any gene: 6. Germline assignment: CDR1 MNHEY and CDR2 SVGAGI. CDR3 length: 14 residues. CDR3 in DNA: TGTGCCAGCAGGCGACAGACAGGGAACTATGGCTACACCTTC. The encoded protein is CASRRQTGNYGYTF.

The chain joins TRBV5-6 to TRBJ1-4; maybe TRBD1 (6 bases). Deletions cut 0 bases from V and 4 bases from J, with 16 bases between. The CDR3 is 17 amino acids. Germline V gene sequence: CDR1 SGHDT, CDR2 YYEEEE. The CDR3 sequence is CASSLVGQWESNEKLFF. Written as DNA, the CDR3 is TGTGCCAGCAGCTTGGTCGGACAGTGGGAAAGTAATGAAAAACTGTTTTTT.

V and J are TRBV3-1 (or the pseudogene TRBV3-2) and TRBJ1-2, with 8 bases fitting TRBD1. Germline values: CDR1 LGHDT, CDR2 YNNKEL (reference sequence). Trimming removed 3 bases from V and 6 bases from J; junction bases left unmatched: 6. The CDR3 sequence is 14 residues long. The CDR3 sequence is CASSHLKQGDGYTF. In DNA, the CDR3 is TGTGCCAGCAGCCATTTGAAACAGGGGGATGGCTACACCTTC.

The rearrangement links TRBV29-1 to TRBJ1-1, with 9 nucleotides matching TRBD1. The V and J ends lost 7 bases and 4 bases, in that order; junction bases with no gene match: 10. CDR1 SQVTM and CDR2 ANQGSEA come from the germline V gene. The CDR3 is 14 amino acids. CDR3 sequence: CSDLEGDRVTEAFF. The DNA for the CDR3 is TGCAGCGACTTGGAGGGGGACAGGGTCACTGAAGCTTTCTTT.

The J gene is TRBJ1-1, the V gene TRBV6-5; 8 nucleotides match TRBD1. J was trimmed by 3 bases and V by 2 bases; bases with no gene match: 8. This CDR3 comprises 16 residues. The germline V gene encodes CDR1 MNHEY and CDR2 SVGAGI. CDR3 nucleotide sequence: TGTGCCAGCAGTTACGAACAGGGGGATTGGGACACTGAAGCTTTCTTT. It encodes CASSYEQGDWDTEAFF.

The chain carries TRBV18 and TRBJ2-5; D may be TRBD1 (5 bases). CDR3 length: 16 amino acids. CDR1 is KGHSH and CDR2 is LQKENI in the germline V gene. V was cut by 1 base and J by 1 base, with 13 bases left in between. DNA of the CDR3: TGTGCCAGCTCACCACGCTTGGACACGGGCCAAGAGACCCAGTACTTC. Translation: CASSPRLDTGQETQYF.

This clone was observed a handful of times. This chain joins TRBV27 and TRBJ1-5; 8 bases align to TRBD1. From germline, CDR1 is MNHEY and CDR2 SMNVEV (reference sequence). The J segment lost 5 bases and the V segment lost 2 bases, leaving 5 bases of the junction unmatched. This CDR3 region has 15 residues. The CDR3 is CASSLTGGTYQPQHF. The CDR3 DNA follows: TGTGCCAGCAGTTTAACAGGGGGGACCTATCAGCCCCAGCATTTT.

This clone was picked up a small number of times. The CDR3 region is CASSGATGVGNQPQHF. The CDR3 DNA reads TGCGCCAGCAGTGGCGCCACAGGGGTGGGCAATCAGCCCCAGCATTTT. This chain links TRBV10-2 with TRBJ1-5, with 7 bases matching TRBD1. Trimming cost V 4 bases and J 2 bases; bases outside gene matches: 8. The CDR3 has 16 amino acids. Germline assignment: CDR1 WSHSY and CDR2 SAAADI.

This chain joins TRBV5-4 and TRBJ1-1; D gene unclear. Trimming took off 5 bases at V and 8 bases at J, with 16 bases between the two ends. Germline CDR1 is SGHNT and CDR2 is YYREEE (reference sequence). The CDR3 consists of 13 residues. The CDR3 sequence is CASSDGRSPEAFF. The CDR3 coding sequence is TGTGCCAGCAGTGATGGTAGAAGTCCCGAAGCTTTCTTT.

The J gene is TRBJ1-5, the V gene TRBV28; no reliable D call. V lost 3 bases and J 7 bases, leaving 13 bases between the germline ends. Germline CDR1 and CDR2: MDHEN and SYDVKM. The CDR3 contains 14 residues. CDR3 DNA: TGTGCCAGCAGTTTCGAGAGGGAAATCCAGCCCCAGCATTTT. The encoded protein is CASSFEREIQPQHF.

The genes are TRBV6-5 and TRBJ1-2, with unresolved D. Germline values: CDR1 MNHEY, CDR2 SVGAGI. This CDR3 comprises 15 residues. Trimming stripped 0 bases from V and 2 bases from J, with 10 bases between. The CDR3 spells CASSYSEDSNYGYTF. The CDR3 DNA is TGTGCCAGCAGTTACTCCGAGGACTCAAACTATGGCTACACCTTC.

The chain links TRBV29-1 to TRBJ1-1; a possible D gene is TRBD1 (5 bases). The V and J ends lost 4 bases and 4 bases respectively, with 22 bases between them. Germline V gene data show CDR1 as SQVTM and CDR2 as ANQGSEA. This CDR3 is built from 16 residues. CDR3 bases: TGCAGCGTTGCCGGGCGACGGGCAGGGATCAGCACTGAAGCTTTCTTT. Residues: CSVAGRRAGISTEAFF. Full variable domain (missing parts from reference TRBV29-1 and TRBJ1-1): SAVISQKPSRDICQRGTSLTIQCQVDSQVTMMFWYRQQPGQSLTLIATANQGSEATYESGFVIDKFPISRPNLTFSTLTVSNMSPEDSSIYLCSVAGRRAGISTEAFFGQGTRLTVV.

V and J are TRBV5-1 and TRBJ1-2, with TRBD1 identical over 12 bases. Per germline, CDR1 SGHRS and CDR2 YFSETQ. Germline trimming cut 3 bases from V and 2 bases from J; bases unmatched to any gene: 8. This CDR3 has 17 residues. As DNA, the CDR3 is TGCGCCAGCAGCTCCACCGGGACAGGGGGCTTAAACTATGGCTACACCTTC. It codes for CASSSTGTGGLNYGYTF. The full variable domain, with the rest looked up from reference TRBV5-1 and TRBJ1-2, is KAGVTQTPRYLIKTRGQQVTLSCSPISGHRSVSWYQQTPGQGLQFLFEYFSETQRNKGNFPGRFSGRQFSNSRSEMNVSTLELGDSALYLCASSSTGTGGLNYGYTFGSGTRLTVV.

The CDR3, as DNA: TGTGCCAGCAGCTCCCTGACAGGGGGGGACACTGAAGCTTTCTTT. Its translation is CASSSLTGGDTEAFF. The chain uses TRBV7-3 and TRBJ1-1; 9 nucleotides match TRBD1. V trimming: 4 bases; J trimming: 3 bases; junction bases outside the gene matches: 6. The CDR3 runs 15 residues. Germline V gives CDR1 SGHTA, CDR2 FQGTGA. Looking up the rest from reference TRBV7-3 and TRBJ1-1 gives the full variable domain: GAGVSQTPSNKVTEKGKYVELRCDPISGHTALYWYRQSLGQGPEFLIYFQGTGAADDSGLPNDRFFAVRPEGSVSTLKIQRTERGDSAVYLCASSSLTGGDTEAFFGQGTRLTVV.